This TCR beta chain was profiled in a study of control samples from healthy donors and cancer patients. The table came from immunoSEQ multiplex PCR; TCRdb's copy has only in-frame clones and leaves some out. The data include about 190,000 clones; the top ten clones carry about 2.2%. The CDR3 is made up of 13 amino acids. Germline loops: CDR1 KGHSH, CDR2 LQKENI. V lost 4 bases to trimming and J lost 5 bases, with 11 bases between them. Sequencing was done on a sample of blood. The clonotype was recovered from a woman aged 25-40 years in good health. The chain employs TRBV18 and TRBJ2-5; the D gene is possibly TRBD1 (5 bases). The CDR3 protein is CASSRQGRETQYF. The CDR3 coding sequence is TGTGCCAGCTCACGCCAGGGTCGGGAGACCCAGTACTTC. Together with reference TRBV18 and TRBJ2-5, the CDR3 gives the full variable domain: NAGVMQNPRHLVRRRGQEARLRCSPMKGHSHVYWYRQLPEEGLKFMVYLQKENIIDESGMPKERFSAEFPKEGPSILRIQQVVRGDSAAYFCASSRQGRETQYFGPGTRLLVL.